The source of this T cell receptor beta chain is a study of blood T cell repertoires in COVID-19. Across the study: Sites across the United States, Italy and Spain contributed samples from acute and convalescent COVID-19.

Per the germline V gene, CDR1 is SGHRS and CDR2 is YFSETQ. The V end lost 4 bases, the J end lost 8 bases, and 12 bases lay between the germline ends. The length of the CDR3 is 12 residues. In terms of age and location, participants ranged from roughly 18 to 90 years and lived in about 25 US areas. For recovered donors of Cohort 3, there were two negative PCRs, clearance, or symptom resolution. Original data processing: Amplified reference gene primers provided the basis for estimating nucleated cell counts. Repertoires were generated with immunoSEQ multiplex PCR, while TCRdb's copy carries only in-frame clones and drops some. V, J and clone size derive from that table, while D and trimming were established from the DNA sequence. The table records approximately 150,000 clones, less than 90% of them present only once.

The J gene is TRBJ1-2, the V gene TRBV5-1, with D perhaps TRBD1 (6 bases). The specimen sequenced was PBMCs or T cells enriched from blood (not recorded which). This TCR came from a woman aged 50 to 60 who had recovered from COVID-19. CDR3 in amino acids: CASSGNRDGYTF. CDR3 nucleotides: TGCGCCAGCAGCGGCAACAGGGACGGCTACACCTTC.